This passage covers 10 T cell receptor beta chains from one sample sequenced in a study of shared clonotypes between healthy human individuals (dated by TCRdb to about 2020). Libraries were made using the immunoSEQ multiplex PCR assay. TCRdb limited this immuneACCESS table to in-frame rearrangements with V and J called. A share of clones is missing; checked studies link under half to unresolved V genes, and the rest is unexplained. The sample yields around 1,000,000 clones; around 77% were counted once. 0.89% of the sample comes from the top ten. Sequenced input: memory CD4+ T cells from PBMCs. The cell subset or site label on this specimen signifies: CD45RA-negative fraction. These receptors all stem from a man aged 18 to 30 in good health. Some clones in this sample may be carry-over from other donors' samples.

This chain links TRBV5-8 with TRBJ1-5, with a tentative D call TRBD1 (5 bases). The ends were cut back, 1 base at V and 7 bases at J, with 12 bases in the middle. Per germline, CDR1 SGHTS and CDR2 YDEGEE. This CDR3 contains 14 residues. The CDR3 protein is CASSLSGGRQPQHF. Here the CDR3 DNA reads TGTGCCAGCAGCTTGTCCGGGGGAAGGCAGCCCCAGCATTTT.

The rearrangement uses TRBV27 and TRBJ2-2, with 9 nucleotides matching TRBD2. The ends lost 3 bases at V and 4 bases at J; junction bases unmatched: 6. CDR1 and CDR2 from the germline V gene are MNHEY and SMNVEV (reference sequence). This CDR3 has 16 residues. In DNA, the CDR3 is TGTGCCAGCAGTTTCGGCAGCGGGAGGACCACCGGGGAGCTGTTTTTT. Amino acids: CASSFGSGRTTGELFF.

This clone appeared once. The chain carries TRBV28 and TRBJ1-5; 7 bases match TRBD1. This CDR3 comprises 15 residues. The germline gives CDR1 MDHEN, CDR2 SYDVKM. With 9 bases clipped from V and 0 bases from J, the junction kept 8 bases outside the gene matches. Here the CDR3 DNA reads TGTGCCAGTCAACAGGGGACGGCTAGCAATCAGCCCCAGCATTTT. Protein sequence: CASQQGTASNQPQHF.

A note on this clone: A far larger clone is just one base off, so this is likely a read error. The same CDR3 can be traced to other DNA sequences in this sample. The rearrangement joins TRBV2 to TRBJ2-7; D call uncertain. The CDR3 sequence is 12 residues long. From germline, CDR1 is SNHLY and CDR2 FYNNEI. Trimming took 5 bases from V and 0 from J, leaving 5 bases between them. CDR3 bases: TGTGCCAGCAGTTTGAGCTCCTACGAGCAGTACTTC. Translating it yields CASSLSSYEQYF.

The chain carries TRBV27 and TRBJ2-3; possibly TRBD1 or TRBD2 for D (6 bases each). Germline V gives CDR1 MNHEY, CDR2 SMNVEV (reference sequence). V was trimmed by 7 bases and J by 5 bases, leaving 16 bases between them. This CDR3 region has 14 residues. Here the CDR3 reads CASKGLKGGDTQYF. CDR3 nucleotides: TGTGCCAGCAAGGGACTCAAAGGGGGAGATACGCAGTATTTT.

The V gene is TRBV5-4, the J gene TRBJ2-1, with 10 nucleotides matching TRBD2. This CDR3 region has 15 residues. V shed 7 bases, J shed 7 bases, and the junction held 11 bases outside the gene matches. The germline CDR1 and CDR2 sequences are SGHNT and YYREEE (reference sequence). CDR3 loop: CASARAGGPENEQFF. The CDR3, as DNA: TGTGCCAGCGCGAGAGCGGGAGGGCCGGAGAATGAGCAGTTCTTC.

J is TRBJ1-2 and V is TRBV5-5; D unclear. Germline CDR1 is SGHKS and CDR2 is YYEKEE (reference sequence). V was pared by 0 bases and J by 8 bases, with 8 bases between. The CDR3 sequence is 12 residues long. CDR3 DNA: TGTGCCAGCAGCTTGGAGGGTTTCGGCTACACCTTC. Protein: CASSLEGFGYTF.

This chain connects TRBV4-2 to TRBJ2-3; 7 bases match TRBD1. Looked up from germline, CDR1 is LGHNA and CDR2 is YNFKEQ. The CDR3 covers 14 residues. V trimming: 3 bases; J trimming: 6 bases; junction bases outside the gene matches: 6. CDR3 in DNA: TGTGCCAGCAGCCAGCGGACAGGCGCTGATACGCAGTATTTT. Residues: CASSQRTGADTQYF.

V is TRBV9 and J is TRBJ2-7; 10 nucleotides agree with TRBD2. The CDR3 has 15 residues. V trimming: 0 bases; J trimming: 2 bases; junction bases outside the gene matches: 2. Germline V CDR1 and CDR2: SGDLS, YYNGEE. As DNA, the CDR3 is TGTGCCAGCAGCGTAGGTCTAGCGGGAGCCTACGAGCAGTACTTC. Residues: CASSVGLAGAYEQYF.

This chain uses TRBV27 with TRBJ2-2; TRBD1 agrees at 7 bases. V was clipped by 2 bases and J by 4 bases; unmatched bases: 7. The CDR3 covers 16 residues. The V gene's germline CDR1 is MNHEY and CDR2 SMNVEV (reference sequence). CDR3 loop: CASSLDRVPRTGELFF. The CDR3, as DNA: TGTGCCAGCAGTTTAGACAGGGTACCTCGCACCGGGGAGCTGTTTTTT.